This record looks at one T cell receptor beta chain sequence and its context. Its antigen is still unknown. The sample originates from a study of T cell repertoires in cytomegalovirus infection. Study in general: The public TCR beta signatures pointed to both CMV infection and matching HLA type. Study conclusions and caveats: Predominance within the ex vivo response was attributable to HLA-C-restricted CMV-specific TCR beta clonotypes. Summed frequency of public TCR beta families distinguished CMV carriers with the relevant HLA.

TCRdb called the reads again in MiXCR, with one record for every CDR3 protein. The sample records some 920,000 distinct CDR3 sequences, under 40% being singletons. The CDR3 contains 15 residues. Trimming pared 0 bases from V and 1 base from J, leaving 10 bases between. CDR1 is SGDLS, CDR2 YYNGEE, per germline. This TCR was sampled from a human donor in good health (CMV status not recorded). Some clones in this sample may be carry-over from other donors' samples. The chain combines TRBV9 with TRBJ1-1, with unresolved D. The sample was cultured CD8+ T cells from PBMCs, taken from culture after CMV antigen stimulation. The DNA for the CDR3 is TGTGCCAGCAGCGTAGGAGGAGTCCCGAACACTGAAGCTTTCTTT. Its translation: CASSVGGVPNTEAFF.